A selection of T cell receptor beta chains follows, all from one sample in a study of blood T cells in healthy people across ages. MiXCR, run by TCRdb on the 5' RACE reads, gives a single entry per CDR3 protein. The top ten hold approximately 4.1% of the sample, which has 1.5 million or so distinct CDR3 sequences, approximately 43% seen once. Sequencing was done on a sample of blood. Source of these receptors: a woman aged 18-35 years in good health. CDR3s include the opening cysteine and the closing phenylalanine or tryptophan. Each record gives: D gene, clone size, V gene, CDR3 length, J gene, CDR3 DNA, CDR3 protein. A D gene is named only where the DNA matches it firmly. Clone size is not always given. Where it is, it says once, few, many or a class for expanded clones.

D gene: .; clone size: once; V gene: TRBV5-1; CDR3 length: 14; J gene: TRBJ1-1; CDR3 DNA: TGCGCCAGCAGCTTGGCCCCACCGGGGACTGAAGCTTTCTTT; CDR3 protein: CASSLAPPGTEAFF
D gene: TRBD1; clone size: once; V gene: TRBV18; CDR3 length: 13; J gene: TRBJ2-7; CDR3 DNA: TGTGCCAGCTTGGGACAGACTTCCTACGAGCAGTACTTC; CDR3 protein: CASLGQTSYEQYF
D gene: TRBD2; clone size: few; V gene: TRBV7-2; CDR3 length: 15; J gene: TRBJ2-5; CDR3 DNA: TGTGCCAGCAGCGTGACTAGCGGGGGTTGGGAGACCCAGTACTTC; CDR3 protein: CASSVTSGGWETQYF
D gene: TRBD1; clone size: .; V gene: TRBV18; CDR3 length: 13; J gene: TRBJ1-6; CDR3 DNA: TGTGCCAGCTCCGACAGGGAACGGCCACCCCTCCACTTT; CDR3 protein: CASSDRERPPLHF
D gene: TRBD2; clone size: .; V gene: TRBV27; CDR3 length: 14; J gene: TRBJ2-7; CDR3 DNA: TGTGCCAGCAGTACCGGGACTAGCGGAAACGAGCAGTACTTC; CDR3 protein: CASSTGTSGNEQYF
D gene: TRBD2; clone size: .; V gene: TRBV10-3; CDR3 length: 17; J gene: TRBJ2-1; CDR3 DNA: TGTGCCATCAGTGAGCCTCGACTAGCGGGGGACTACAATGAGCAGTTCTTC; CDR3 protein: CAISEPRLAGDYNEQFF
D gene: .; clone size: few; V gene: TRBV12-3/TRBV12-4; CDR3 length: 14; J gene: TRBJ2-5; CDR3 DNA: TGTGCCAGCAGACCTGATGGGGTTCAAGAGACCCAGTACTTC; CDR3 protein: CASRPDGVQETQYF
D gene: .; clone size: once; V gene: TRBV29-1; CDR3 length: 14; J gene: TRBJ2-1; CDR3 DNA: TGCAGCGCACGCCCCGTTGGCGCTGTGGGTGAGCAGTTCTTC; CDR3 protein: CSARPVGAVGEQFF
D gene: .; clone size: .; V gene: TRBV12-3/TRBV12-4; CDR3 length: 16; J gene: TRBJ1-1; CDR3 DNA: TGTGCCATCAGTGGTACCGCGGGCAGGGTCGGGGCTGAAGCTTTCTTT; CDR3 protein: CAISGTAGRVGAEAFF
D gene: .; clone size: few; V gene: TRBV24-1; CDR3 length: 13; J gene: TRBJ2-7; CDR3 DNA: TGTGCCACCAGTCAGGGAGAACGCTACGAGCAGTACTTC; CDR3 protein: CATSQGERYEQYF
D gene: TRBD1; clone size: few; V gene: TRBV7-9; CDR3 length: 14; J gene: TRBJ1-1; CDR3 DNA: TGTGCCAGCAGCGCCGGGACAGAAAACACTGAAGCTTTCTTT; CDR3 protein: CASSAGTENTEAFF
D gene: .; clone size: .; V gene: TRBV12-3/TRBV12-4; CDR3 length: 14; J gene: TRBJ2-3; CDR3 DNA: TGTGCCAGCAGCCGAATCTCTAGCACAGATACGCAGTATTTT; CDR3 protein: CASSRISSTDTQYF
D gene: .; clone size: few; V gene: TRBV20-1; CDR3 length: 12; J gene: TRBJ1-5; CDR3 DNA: TGCAGTGCTAGTCCAGGGGTGCAGCCCCAGCATTTT; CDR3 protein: CSASPGVQPQHF
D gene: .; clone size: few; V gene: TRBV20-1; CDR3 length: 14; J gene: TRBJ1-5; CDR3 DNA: TGCAGTGCTAGACAGGGAACTTCCAATCAGCCCCAGCATTTT; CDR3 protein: CSARQGTSNQPQHF
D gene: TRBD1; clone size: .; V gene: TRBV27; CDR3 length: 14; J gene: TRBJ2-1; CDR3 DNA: TGTGCCGGCAGTACCTTTACAGGGGGCAATGAGCAGTTCTTC; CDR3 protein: CAGSTFTGGNEQFF
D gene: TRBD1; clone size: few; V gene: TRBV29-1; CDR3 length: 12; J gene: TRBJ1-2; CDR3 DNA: TGCAGCGTTGTCACAGGGGGCTATGGCTACACCTTC; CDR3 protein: CSVVTGGYGYTF
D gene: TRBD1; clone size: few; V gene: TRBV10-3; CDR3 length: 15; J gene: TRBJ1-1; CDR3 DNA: TGTGCCATCAGTGACAGGGGGGCCGGGGGAACTGAAGCTTTCTTT; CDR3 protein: CAISDRGAGGTEAFF
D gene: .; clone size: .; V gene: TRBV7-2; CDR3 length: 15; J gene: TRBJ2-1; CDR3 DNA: TGTGCCAGCAGCGAACAGGGAACTAGCTACAATGAGCAGTTCTTC; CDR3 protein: CASSEQGTSYNEQFF
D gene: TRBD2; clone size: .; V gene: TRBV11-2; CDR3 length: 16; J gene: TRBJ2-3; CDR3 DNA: TGTGCCAGCAGCCCGTTCGGGGGGACTAACACAGATACGCAGTATTTT; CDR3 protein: CASSPFGGTNTDTQYF
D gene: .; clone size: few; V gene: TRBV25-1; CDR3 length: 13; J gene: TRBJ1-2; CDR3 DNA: TGTGCCAGCAGTGAACCAAGGCATTATGGCTACACCTTC; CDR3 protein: CASSEPRHYGYTF
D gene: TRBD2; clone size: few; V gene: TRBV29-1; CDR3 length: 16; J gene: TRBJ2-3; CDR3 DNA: TGCAGCGTTCGCGAGCGGGAGGGCCCCATCACAGATACGCAGTATTTT; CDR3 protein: CSVREREGPITDTQYF
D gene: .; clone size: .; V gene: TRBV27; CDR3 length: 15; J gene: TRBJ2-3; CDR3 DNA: .; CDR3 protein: CASSFVGAGTDTRYF
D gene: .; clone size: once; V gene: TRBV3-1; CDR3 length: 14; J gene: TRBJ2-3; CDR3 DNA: TGTGCCAGCAACCAAATCGTCTCCACAGATACGCAGTATTTT; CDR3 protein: CASNQIVSTDTQYF
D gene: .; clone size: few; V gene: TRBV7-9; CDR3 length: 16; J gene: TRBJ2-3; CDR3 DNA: TGTGCCAGCAGCCCCTCCTCCCTAGGGGGGCAAGATACGCAGTATTTT; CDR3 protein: CASSPSSLGGQDTQYF
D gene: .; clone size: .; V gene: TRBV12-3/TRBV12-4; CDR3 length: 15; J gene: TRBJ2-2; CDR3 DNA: TGTGCCAGCAGCCCAACAGGGATGTGGGCCGGGGAGCTGTTTTTT; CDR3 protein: CASSPTGMWAGELFF
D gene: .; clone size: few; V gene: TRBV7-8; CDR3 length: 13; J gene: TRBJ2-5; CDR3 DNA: TGTGCCAGCAGCTTAGGAAATTGGGAGACCCAGTACTTC; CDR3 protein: CASSLGNWETQYF
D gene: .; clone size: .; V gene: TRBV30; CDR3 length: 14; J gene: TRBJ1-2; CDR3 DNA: TGTGCCTGGAGTGTACAACGGCTCGGCTATGGCTACACCTTC; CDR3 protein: CAWSVQRLGYGYTF
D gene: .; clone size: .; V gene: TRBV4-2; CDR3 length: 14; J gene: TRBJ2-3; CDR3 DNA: TGTGCCAGCAGCCAAGGGAGGGTCACAGATACGCAGTATTTT; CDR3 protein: CASSQGRVTDTQYF